Many counts were recorded for the clone carrying this TCR beta chain. Its antigen is unidentified. This sample stems from a study of CD8 T cells in ankylosing spondylitis. MiXCR, applied by TCRdb to the 5' RACE reads, yields one record per CDR3 protein. The data hold about 36,000 distinct CDR3 sequences, with 6% observed a single time. Study-wide results and limits: In ankylosing spondylitis patients, matched synovial fluid reportedly showed significant enrichment of disease-linked clones.

Trimming pared 3 bases from V and 3 bases from J, leaving 15 bases between. The CDR3 sequence is 15 residues long. The germline gives CDR1 SGHRS, CDR2 YFSETQ. The clonotype originates from a male donor with ankylosing spondylitis or in good health (not recorded which). This chain joins TRBV5-1 and TRBJ1-2; tentative D call: TRBD1 (5 bases). Sequences were obtained from blood, either unsorted or a sorted T cell fraction (not recorded which). This CDR3 reads CASSSEAGKDYGYTF. The CDR3 DNA reads as TGCGCCAGCAGCTCCGAGGCAGGGAAGGACTATGGCTACACCTTC.